These 14 T cell receptor beta chains were sequenced from one sample in a study of blood T cell repertoires in COVID-19. Sequenced by immunoSEQ multiplex PCR; TCRdb stores in-frame clones only, minus some. This table has about 95,000 clones, around 86% appearing once. Sequencing used peripheral blood. These receptors all come from a woman in her sixties or seventies with acute or convalescent COVID-19.

This sequence joins TRBV30 and TRBJ2-3; no definite D call. V lost 4 bases, J lost 4 bases, and 12 bases lay in between. CDR1 is GTSNPN, CDR2 SVGIG, per germline (reference sequence). CDR3 size: 13 residues. The DNA for the CDR3 is TGTGCCTGGAATGGCCGTTTGGCAGATACGCAGTATTTT. Translated: CAWNGRLADTQYF.

To note about this clone: At one of its ends the junction is not consistent with the germline gene, which may arise from a read error. CDR3 sequence: CATSRTSGTEVYNEQFF. The CDR3 region has the DNA TGTGCCACCAGCAGAACTTCCGGGACAGAGGTTTACAATGAGCAGTTCTTC. The gene calls are TRBV3-1 (or the pseudogene TRBV3-2) and TRBJ2-1; 7 bases align to TRBD1. Germline CDR1 is LGHDT and CDR2 is YNNKEL (reference sequence). CDR3 size: 17 residues.

V gene TRBV5-8 combines with J gene TRBJ1-2, with D maybe TRBD1 (6 bases). The CDR3 extends over 17 amino acids. Trimming left V 4 bases short and J 2 bases short, with 21 bases between. Germline CDR1 reads SGHTS; CDR2 reads YDEGEE. CDR3: CASSRPRGPTSNYGYTF. CDR3 sequence (DNA): TGTGCCAGCAGCCGTCCCAGGGGCCCGACCTCCAACTATGGCTACACCTTC.

As DNA, the CDR3 is TGTGCCAGCACTCCGCTAGCGGACACCGGGGAGCTGTTTTTT. Protein product: CASTPLADTGELFF. The V and J genes are TRBV28 and TRBJ2-2; 7 bases match TRBD2. The ends lost 7 bases at V and 3 bases at J; junction bases unmatched: 5. In germline, CDR1 is MDHEN, CDR2 SYDVKM. This CDR3 is built from 14 residues.

J is TRBJ1-2 and V is TRBV13, with TRBD1 matching 8 bases. The germline V gene encodes CDR1 PRHDT and CDR2 FYEKMQ (reference sequence). CDR3 size: 16 residues. V was pared by 5 bases and J by 5 bases, with 13 bases of the junction left unmatched. The CDR3 loop is CASSEEVQGAGYGYTF. The CDR3 DNA reads TGTGCCAGCAGCGAAGAGGTCCAGGGGGCAGGGTATGGCTACACCTTC.

The chain recombines TRBV19 with TRBJ1-1; D not resolved. CDR1 is LNHDA and CDR2 is SQIVND in the germline V gene (reference sequence). V shed 0 bases and J shed 1 base, with 6 bases lying between them. The CDR3 length is 14 residues. CDR3 nucleotide sequence: TGTGCCAGTAGTATAGATCGCGAGAACACTGAAGCTTTCTTT. Encoded protein: CASSIDRENTEAFF. The variable domain in full, completed from reference TRBV19 and TRBJ1-1, reads DGGITQSPKYLFRKEGQNVTLSCEQNLNHDAMYWYRQDPGQGLRLIYYSQIVNDFQKGDIAEGYSVSREKKESFPLTVTSAQKNPTAFYLCASSIDRENTEAFFGQGTRLTVV.

CDR3 in amino acids: CASSPTSGRLYNEQFF. CDR3 nucleotides: TGTGCCAGCAGCCCGACTAGCGGGAGACTTTACAATGAGCAGTTCTTC. V usage is TRBV7-9 and J usage is TRBJ2-1; 12 bases map to TRBD2. The trim removed 5 bases at V and 4 bases at J, leaving 6 bases unmatched. Germline V gene sequence: CDR1 SEHNR, CDR2 FQNEAQ (reference sequence). The length of the CDR3 is 16 residues.

The table lists this clone with a count of one. The chain has TRBV7-8 and TRBJ2-1; TRBD2 agrees at 13 bases. The V segment lost 0 bases and the J segment 6 bases; nucleotides outside the gene matches: 2. Germline V CDR1 and CDR2: SGHVS, FQNEAQ. CDR3 length: 16 residues. CDR3 DNA: TGTGCCAGCAGCTTAGCGAGACTAGCGGGAGGCAATGAGCAGTTCTTC. Translating it yields CASSLARLAGGNEQFF.

The rearrangement links TRBV11-2 to TRBJ2-1; D unclear. The length of the CDR3 is 14 residues. CDR1 and CDR2 from the germline V gene are SGHAT and FQNNGV. The germline V and J ends were trimmed by 7 bases and 8 bases, with 18 bases remaining between them. The CDR3 nucleotides are TGTGCCAGCAACTCCCTATCCCCCCCCTATGAGCAGTTCTTC. Protein product: CASNSLSPPYEQFF.

The V gene is TRBV12-3 or TRBV12-4, the J gene TRBJ1-2; unclear D gene. There are 13 residues in the CDR3. Trimming removed 5 bases from V and 4 bases from J, with 11 bases in between. The CDR3 DNA reads TGTGCCAGCAGTGCAAGTGCTACCTATGGCTACACCTTC. It codes for CASSASATYGYTF.

The chain recombines TRBV5-8 with TRBJ2-2; a possible D gene is TRBD2 (7 bases). V shed 3 bases and J shed 7 bases, with 13 bases lying between them. This CDR3 has 14 amino acids. Germline V lookup: CDR1 SGHTS, CDR2 YDEGEE. The CDR3 is CASSWGGTGGELFF. The CDR3 DNA follows: TGTGCCAGCAGCTGGGGGGGCACAGGCGGGGAGCTGTTTTTT. Drawing the rest from reference TRBV5-8 and TRBJ2-2, the complete variable domain is EAGVTQSPTHLIKTRGQQATLRCSPISGHTSVYWYQQALGLGLQFLLWYDEGEERNRGNFPPRFSGRQFPNYSSELNVNALELEDSALYLCASSWGGTGGELFFGEGSRLTVL.

The rearrangement uses TRBV6-6 and TRBJ2-5; a possible D gene is TRBD2 (5 bases). The V and J ends lost 5 bases and 4 bases respectively, with 11 bases between them. CDR1 MNHNY and CDR2 SVGAGI come from the germline V gene (reference sequence). The CDR3 extends over 13 amino acids. For the CDR3, the DNA is TGTGCCAGCAGTACTAGTTCACGAGAGACCCAGTACTTC. As protein: CASSTSSRETQYF.

This chain connects TRBV5-4 to TRBJ1-2; 7 bases align to TRBD1. The CDR3 has 17 amino acids. Germline trimming cut 3 bases from V and 0 bases from J; bases unmatched to any gene: 11. The germline V gene encodes CDR1 SGHNT and CDR2 YYREEE (reference sequence). The CDR3 DNA sequence: TGTGCCAGCAGCTCGCCAGAGACAGGGAGCCCTAACTATGGCTACACCTTC. It encodes CASSSPETGSPNYGYTF.

The chain combines TRBV7-6 with TRBJ1-6, with D uncertain. Trimming cost V 7 bases and J 12 bases, with 10 bases left between them. The germline V gene has CDR1 SGHVS and CDR2 FNYEAQ. This CDR3 has 11 residues. CDR3: CASTSGVPLHF. The CDR3 bases are TGTGCCAGCACCTCCGGTGTACCCCTCCACTTT.